These 15 T cell receptor beta chains were sequenced from one sample in a study of cytomegalovirus exposure and HLA in healthy donors. Amplification used 60 Vbeta primers and 13 Jbeta primers. Generated by immunoSEQ multiplex PCR, the TCRdb table keeps only in-frame clones and is missing some. The repertoire has roughly 110,000 clones, 73% of them found once; the top ten carry 0.85% to 0.9%. The sequenced material came from PBMCs. These receptors came from a woman in her twenties or thirties in good health and CMV-seronegative.

The chain couples TRBV4-3 to TRBJ1-6; 8 bases are a match to TRBD1. Looked up from germline, CDR1 is LGHNA and CDR2 is YSLEER. V trimming: 1 base; J trimming: 8 bases; junction bases outside the gene matches: 16. CDR3 length: 19 residues. As DNA, the CDR3 is TGCGCCAGCAGCCAAGGGGCTGTTACGACAGGGGTGAAGCATTCACCCCTCCACTTT. Translated, it gives CASSQGAVTTGVKHSPLHF.

The chain joins TRBV4-2 to TRBJ2-2; D not certain. The germline gives CDR1 LGHNA, CDR2 YNFKEQ. The CDR3 runs 13 residues. V lost 0 bases to trimming and J lost 3 bases, with 2 bases between them. CDR3 sequence: CASSQDYTGELFF. The DNA for the CDR3 is TGTGCCAGCAGCCAAGACTACACCGGGGAGCTGTTTTTT.

This clone has more than one count but fewer than ten. V is TRBV5-1 and J is TRBJ1-1, with D tentatively TRBD1 (5 bases). There are 15 residues in the CDR3. V lost 1 base to trimming and J lost 10 bases, with 20 bases between them. CDR1 and CDR2 from the germline V gene are SGHRS and YFSETQ. The DNA of the CDR3 is TGCGCCAGCAGCTTGTCGCCCGGGACTGAAGGTGGAGCTTTCTTT. Its translation: CASSLSPGTEGGAFF.

J is TRBJ2-2 and V is TRBV5-6; D is ambiguous. CDR1 and CDR2 (germline): SGHDT, YYEEEE. The CDR3 totals 13 residues. Deletions cut 4 bases from V and 3 bases from J, with 7 bases between. The DNA of the CDR3 is TGTGCCAGCAGCCCAGACTACACCGGGGAGCTGTTTTTT. Its protein product is CASSPDYTGELFF.

V and J are TRBV29-1 and TRBJ2-1; tentatively, D is TRBD1 (5 bases). V was pared by 4 bases and J by 5 bases, with 12 bases between. This CDR3 spans 13 amino acids. CDR1 SQVTM and CDR2 ANQGSEA come from the germline V gene. CDR3 residues: CSVVQIRDNEQFF. In DNA form, the CDR3 reads TGCAGCGTTGTCCAAATCAGGGACAATGAGCAGTTCTTC.

The chain employs TRBV5-4 and TRBJ2-3; 8 nucleotides match TRBD2. The CDR3 is 17 residues long. Germline loops: CDR1 SGHNT, CDR2 YYREEE (reference sequence). The J segment lost 6 bases and the V segment lost 1 base, leaving 13 bases of the junction unmatched. The CDR3 bases are TGTGCCAGCAGCTTGCGTCCCCAGCGGGGGCCGTCGGATACGCAGTATTTT. Protein sequence: CASSLRPQRGPSDTQYF.

This chain connects TRBV6-1 to TRBJ2-3; 7 positions agree with TRBD1. CDR1 and CDR2 from the germline V gene are MNHNS and SASEGT. This CDR3 contains 13 residues. V was pared by 6 bases and J by 8 bases, with 8 bases of the junction left unmatched. This chain's CDR3 is CASRRVPGGTQYF. DNA for the CDR3: TGTGCCAGCAGGCGCGTCCCAGGGGGTACGCAGTATTTT.

V gene TRBV14 combines with J gene TRBJ2-2; the match to TRBD2 covers 10 bases. The trim removed 0 bases at V and 3 bases at J, leaving 4 bases unmatched. There are 17 residues in the CDR3. Per germline, CDR1 SGHDN and CDR2 FVKESK. The CDR3, as DNA: TGTGCCAGCAGCCAAGATCTAGCGGGAGTTTACACCGGGGAGCTGTTTTTT. Protein sequence: CASSQDLAGVYTGELFF.

The chain has TRBV29-1 and TRBJ1-5, with D uncertain. V gave up 6 bases and J gave up 3 bases, with 9 bases separating them. This CDR3 region has 12 residues. CDR1 and CDR2 (germline): SQVTM, ANQGSEA. The CDR3 here is CSVGEANQPQHF. CDR3 DNA sequence: TGCAGCGTGGGTGAGGCCAATCAGCCCCAGCATTTT.

The chain recombines TRBV28 with TRBJ1-1; weak D call: TRBD1 (5 bases). The CDR3 is made up of 13 amino acids. Per the germline V gene, CDR1 is MDHEN and CDR2 is SYDVKM. The V and J ends lost 6 bases and 0 bases respectively, with 8 bases between them. The CDR3 reads CASRTAMNTEAFF. DNA for the CDR3: TGTGCCAGCAGGACAGCTATGAACACTGAAGCTTTCTTT.

The chain has TRBV19 and TRBJ1-2, with TRBD1 matching over 7 bases. V trimming: 5 bases; J trimming: 5 bases; junction bases outside the gene matches: 14. The CDR3 contains 16 residues. Germline V CDR1 and CDR2: LNHDA, SQIVND (reference sequence). The CDR3: CASSVSAGGLWYGYTF. The CDR3 bases are TGTGCCAGTAGTGTCTCGGCAGGGGGTCTATGGTATGGCTACACCTTC.

The rearrangement links TRBV2 to TRBJ1-2; 7 bases fit TRBD1. CDR1 SNHLY and CDR2 FYNNEI come from the germline V gene. CDR3 length: 12 amino acids. Unmatched junction bases numbered 3, after V lost 6 bases and J lost 5 bases. CDR3 sequence (DNA): TGTGCCAGCAGGGAACAGGGGTATGGCTACACCTTC. Translating it yields CASREQGYGYTF.

Comments on this clone: The same CDR3 can be traced to other DNA sequences in this sample. The CDR3 region is CASSPLSYEQYF. CDR3 nucleotide sequence: TGTGCCAGCAGCCCCCTGTCCTACGAGCAGTACTTC. The chain has TRBV7-9 and TRBJ2-7; D is unresolved. Between the trimmed V and J ends, which lost 5 bases and 1 base, there was a span of 6 bases. This CDR3 contains 12 residues. Germline-derived CDR1 and CDR2 are SEHNR and FQNEAQ (reference sequence).

This clone was seen a handful of times. This chain links TRBV18 with TRBJ2-6; TRBD1 is a possible D gene (5 bases). Germline assignment: CDR1 KGHSH and CDR2 LQKENI. This CDR3 comprises 15 residues. The V and J ends lost 5 bases and 0 bases respectively, with 8 bases between them. CDR3 amino acids: CASSYDSSGANVLTF. CDR3 bases: TGTGCCAGCTCATACGACAGCTCTGGGGCCAACGTCCTGACTTTC. Drawing the rest from reference TRBV18 and TRBJ2-6, the complete variable domain is NAGVMQNPRHLVRRRGQEARLRCSPMKGHSHVYWYRQLPEEGLKFMVYLQKENIIDESGMPKERFSAEFPKEGPSILRIQQVVRGDSAAYFCASSYDSSGANVLTFGAGSRLTVL.

This clone was picked up a small number of times. Mismatch with germline at one junction end may stem from a read error. The DNA for the CDR3 is TGTGCCAGCAGCCGACGCGACCCCAGCGACTACCCCTTC. Encoded protein: CASSRRDPSDYPF. The rearrangement links TRBV11-3 to TRBJ1-2; D is unresolved. CDR1 and CDR2 (germline): SGHNT, YENEEA. CDR3 length equals 13 residues.